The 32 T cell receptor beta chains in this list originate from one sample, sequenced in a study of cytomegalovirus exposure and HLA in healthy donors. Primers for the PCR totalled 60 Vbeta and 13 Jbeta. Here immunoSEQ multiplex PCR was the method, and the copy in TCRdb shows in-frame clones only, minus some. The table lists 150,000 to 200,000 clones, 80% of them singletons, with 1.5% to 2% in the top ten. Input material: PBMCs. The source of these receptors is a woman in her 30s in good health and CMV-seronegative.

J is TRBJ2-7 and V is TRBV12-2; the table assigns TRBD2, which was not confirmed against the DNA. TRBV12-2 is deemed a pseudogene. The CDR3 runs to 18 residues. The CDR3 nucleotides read TGTGCAAGTCGCTTACCGGGGTTCCCCTTGCCTAGCTCCTACGAGCAGTACTTC. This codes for CASRLPGFPLPSSYEQYF.

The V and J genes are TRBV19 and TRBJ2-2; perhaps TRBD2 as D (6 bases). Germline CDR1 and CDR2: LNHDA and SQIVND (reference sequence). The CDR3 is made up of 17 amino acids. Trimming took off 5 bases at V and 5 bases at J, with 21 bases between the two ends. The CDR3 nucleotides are TGTGCCAGTAGTTTACCGAGACTAGGAGTTCGAACCGGGGAGCTGTTTTTT. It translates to CASSLPRLGVRTGELFF.

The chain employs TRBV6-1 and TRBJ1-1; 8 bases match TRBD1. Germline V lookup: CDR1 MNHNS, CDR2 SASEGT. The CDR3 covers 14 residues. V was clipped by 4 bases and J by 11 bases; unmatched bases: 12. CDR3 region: CASSVTGTGFEAFF. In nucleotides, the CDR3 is TGTGCCAGCAGTGTAACCGGGACAGGTTTTGAGGCTTTCTTT.

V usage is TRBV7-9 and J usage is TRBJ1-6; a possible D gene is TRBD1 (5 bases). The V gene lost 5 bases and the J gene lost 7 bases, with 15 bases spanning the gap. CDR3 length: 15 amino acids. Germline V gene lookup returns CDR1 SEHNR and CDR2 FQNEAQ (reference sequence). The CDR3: CASSPIETANSPLHF. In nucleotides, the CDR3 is TGTGCCAGCAGCCCAATCGAGACAGCGAATTCACCCCTCCACTTT.

The CDR3 reads CASSLTWQGSLSFNQPQHF. The CDR3 DNA reads as TGTGCCAGCAGCTTAACGTGGCAGGGTAGCCTCTCTTTTAATCAGCCCCAGCATTTT. The rearrangement joins TRBV7-3 to TRBJ1-5; perhaps TRBD1 as D (5 bases). V was pared by 0 bases and J by 4 bases, with 22 bases between. Per the germline V gene, CDR1 is SGHTA and CDR2 is FQGTGA. This CDR3 has 19 residues.

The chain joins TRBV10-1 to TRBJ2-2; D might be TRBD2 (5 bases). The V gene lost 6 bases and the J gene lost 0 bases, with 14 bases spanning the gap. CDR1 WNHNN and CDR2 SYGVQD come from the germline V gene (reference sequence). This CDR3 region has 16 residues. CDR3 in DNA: TGCGCCAGCAGCATCGGCCTGGGAGCGAACACCGGGGAGCTGTTTTTT. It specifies CASSIGLGANTGELFF.

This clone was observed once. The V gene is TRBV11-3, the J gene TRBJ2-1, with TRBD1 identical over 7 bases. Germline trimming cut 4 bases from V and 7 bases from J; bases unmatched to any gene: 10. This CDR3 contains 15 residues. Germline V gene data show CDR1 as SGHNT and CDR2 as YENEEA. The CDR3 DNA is TGTGCCAGCAGCTCAAAGACAGGGCCAGCAAATGAGCAGTTCTTC. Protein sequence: CASSSKTGPANEQFF.

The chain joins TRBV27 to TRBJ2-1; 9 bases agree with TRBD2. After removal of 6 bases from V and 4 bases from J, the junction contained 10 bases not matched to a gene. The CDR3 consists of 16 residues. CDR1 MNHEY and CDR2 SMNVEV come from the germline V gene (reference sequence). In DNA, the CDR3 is TGTGCCAGCAGCCTTAGGCCGGGACTAGCTTACAATGAGCAGTTCTTC. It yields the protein CASSLRPGLAYNEQFF.

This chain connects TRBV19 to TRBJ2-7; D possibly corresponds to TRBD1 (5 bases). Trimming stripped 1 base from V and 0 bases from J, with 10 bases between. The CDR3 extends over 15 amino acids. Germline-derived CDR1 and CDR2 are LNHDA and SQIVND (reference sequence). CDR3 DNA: TGTGCCAGTAGTATAGGAAGGGGCAGCTCCTACGAGCAGTACTTC. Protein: CASSIGRGSSYEQYF.

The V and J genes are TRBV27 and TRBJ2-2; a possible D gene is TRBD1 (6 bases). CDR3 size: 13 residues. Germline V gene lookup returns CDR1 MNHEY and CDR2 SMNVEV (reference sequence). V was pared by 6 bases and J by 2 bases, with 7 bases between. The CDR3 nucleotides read TGTGCCAGCAGGGACAGCAACACCGGGGAGCTGTTTTTT. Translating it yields CASRDSNTGELFF.

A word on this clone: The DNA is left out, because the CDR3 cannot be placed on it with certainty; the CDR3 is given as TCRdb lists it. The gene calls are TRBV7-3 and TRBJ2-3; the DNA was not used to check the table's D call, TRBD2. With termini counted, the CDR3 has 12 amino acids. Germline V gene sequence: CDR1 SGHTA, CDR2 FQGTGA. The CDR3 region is CASSFGSGEWYF.

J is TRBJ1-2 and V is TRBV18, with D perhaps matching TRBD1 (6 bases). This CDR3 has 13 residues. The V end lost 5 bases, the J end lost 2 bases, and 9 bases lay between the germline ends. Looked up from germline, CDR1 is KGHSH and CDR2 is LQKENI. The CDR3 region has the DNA TGTGCCAGCTCATTCAGGGGCAACTATGGCTACACCTTC. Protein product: CASSFRGNYGYTF.

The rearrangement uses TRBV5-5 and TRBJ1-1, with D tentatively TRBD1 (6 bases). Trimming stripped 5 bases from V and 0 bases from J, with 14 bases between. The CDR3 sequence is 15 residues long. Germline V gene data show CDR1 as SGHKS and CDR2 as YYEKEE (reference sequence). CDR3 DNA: TGTGCCAGCAGATCCCAAACAGGGATGAACACTGAAGCTTTCTTT. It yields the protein CASRSQTGMNTEAFF. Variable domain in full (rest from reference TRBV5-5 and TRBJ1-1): DAGVTQSPTHLIKTRGQQVTLRCSPISGHKSVSWYQQVLGQGPQFIFQYYEKEERGRGNFPDRFSARQFPNYSSELNVNALLLGDSALYLCASRSQTGMNTEAFFGQGTRLTVV.

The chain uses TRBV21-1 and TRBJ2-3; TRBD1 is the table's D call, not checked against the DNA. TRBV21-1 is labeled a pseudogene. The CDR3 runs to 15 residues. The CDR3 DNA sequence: TGTGCCAGTCGTACAGGGGCCCCTAGCACAGATACGCAGTATTTT. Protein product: CASRTGAPSTDTQYF.

As DNA, the CDR3 is TGTGCCTCCCGCCCAGGGGCGAACACCGGGGAGCTGTTTTTT. Translated, it gives CASRPGANTGELFF. The chain couples TRBV30 to TRBJ2-2, with a tentative D call TRBD1 (6 bases). This CDR3 spans 14 amino acids. Germline V gene sequence: CDR1 GTSNPN, CDR2 SVGIG (reference sequence). V was trimmed by 7 bases and J by 0 bases, leaving 12 bases between them.

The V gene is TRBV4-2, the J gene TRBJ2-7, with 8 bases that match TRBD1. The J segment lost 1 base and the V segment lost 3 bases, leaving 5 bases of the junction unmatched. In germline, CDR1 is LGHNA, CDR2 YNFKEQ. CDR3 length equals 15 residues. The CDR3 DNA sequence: TGTGCCAGCAGCCAGCAGGGGGCCCCATCCTACGAGCAGTACTTC. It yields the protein CASSQQGAPSYEQYF.

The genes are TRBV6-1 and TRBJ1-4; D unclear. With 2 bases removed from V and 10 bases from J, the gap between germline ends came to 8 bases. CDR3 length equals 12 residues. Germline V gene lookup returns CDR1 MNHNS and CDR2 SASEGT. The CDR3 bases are TGTGCCAGCAGTGAACTCACGAGAAAACTGTTTTTT. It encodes CASSELTRKLFF.

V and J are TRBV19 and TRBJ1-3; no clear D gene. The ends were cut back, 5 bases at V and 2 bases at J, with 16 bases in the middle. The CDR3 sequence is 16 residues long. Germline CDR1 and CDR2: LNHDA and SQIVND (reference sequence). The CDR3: CASSVPGLKPGNTIYF. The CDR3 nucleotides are TGTGCCAGTAGTGTGCCTGGGCTGAAACCTGGAAACACCATATATTTT.

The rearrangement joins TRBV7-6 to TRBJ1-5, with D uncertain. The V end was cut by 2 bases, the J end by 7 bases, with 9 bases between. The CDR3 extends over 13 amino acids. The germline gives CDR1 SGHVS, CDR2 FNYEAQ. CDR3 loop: CASSLSNAQPQHF. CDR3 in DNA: TGTGCCAGCAGCTTATCTAATGCCCAGCCCCAGCATTTT.

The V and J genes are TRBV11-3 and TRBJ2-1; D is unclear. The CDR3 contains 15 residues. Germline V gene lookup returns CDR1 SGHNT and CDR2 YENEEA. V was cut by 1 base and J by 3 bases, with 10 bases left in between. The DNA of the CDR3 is TGTGCCAGCAGCTTAGGCAGTACGGGCTACAATGAGCAGTTCTTC. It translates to CASSLGSTGYNEQFF.

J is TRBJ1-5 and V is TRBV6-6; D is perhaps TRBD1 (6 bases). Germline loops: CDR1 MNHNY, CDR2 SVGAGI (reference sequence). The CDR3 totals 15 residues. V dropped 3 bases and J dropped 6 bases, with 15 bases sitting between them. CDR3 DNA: TGTGCCAGCAGTTATGGGGAGGGACACTTTCAGCCCCAGCATTTT. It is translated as CASSYGEGHFQPQHF.

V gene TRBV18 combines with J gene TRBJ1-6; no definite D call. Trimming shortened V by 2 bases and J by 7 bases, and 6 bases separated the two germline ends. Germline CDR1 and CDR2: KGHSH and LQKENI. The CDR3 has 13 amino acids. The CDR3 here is CASSPAINSPLHF. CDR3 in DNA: TGTGCCAGCTCACCAGCGATAAATTCACCCCTCCACTTT. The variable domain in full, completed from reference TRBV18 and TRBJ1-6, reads NAGVMQNPRHLVRRRGQEARLRCSPMKGHSHVYWYRQLPEEGLKFMVYLQKENIIDESGMPKERFSAEFPKEGPSILRIQQVVRGDSAAYFCASSPAINSPLHFGNGTRLTVT.

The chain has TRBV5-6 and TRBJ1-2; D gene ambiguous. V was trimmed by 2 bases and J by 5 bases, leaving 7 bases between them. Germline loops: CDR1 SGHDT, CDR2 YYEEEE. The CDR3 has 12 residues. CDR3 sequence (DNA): TGTGCCAGCAGCTTTCGAGGTTATGGCTACACCTTC. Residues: CASSFRGYGYTF.

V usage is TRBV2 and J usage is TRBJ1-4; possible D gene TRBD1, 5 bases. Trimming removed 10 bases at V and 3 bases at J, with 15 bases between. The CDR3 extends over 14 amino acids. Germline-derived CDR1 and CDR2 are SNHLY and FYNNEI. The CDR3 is CATLGGGANEKLFF. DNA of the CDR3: TGTGCCACCCTCGGGGGAGGGGCTAATGAAAAACTGTTTTTT.

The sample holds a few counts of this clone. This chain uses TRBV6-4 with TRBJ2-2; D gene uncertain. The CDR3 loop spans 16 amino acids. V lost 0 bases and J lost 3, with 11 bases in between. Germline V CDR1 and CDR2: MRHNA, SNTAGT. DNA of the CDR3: TGTGCCAGCAGTGACTCGATTTCACACGACACCGGGGAGCTGTTTTTT. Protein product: CASSDSISHDTGELFF.

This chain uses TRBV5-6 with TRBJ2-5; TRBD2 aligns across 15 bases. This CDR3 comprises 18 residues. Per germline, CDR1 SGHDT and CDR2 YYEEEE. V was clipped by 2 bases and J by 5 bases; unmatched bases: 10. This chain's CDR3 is CASSFQPGTSGGMETQYF. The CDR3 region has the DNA TGTGCCAGCAGCTTCCAACCCGGGACTAGCGGGGGGATGGAGACCCAGTACTTC.

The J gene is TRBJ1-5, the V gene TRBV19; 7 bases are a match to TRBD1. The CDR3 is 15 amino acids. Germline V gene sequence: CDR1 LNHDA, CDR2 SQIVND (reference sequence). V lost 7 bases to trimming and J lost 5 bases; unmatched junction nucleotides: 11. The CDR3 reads CASNYNDRDHQPQHF. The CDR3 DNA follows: TGTGCCAGTAACTATAACGACAGGGACCATCAGCCCCAGCATTTT. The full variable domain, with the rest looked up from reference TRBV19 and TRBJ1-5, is DGGITQSPKYLFRKEGQNVTLSCEQNLNHDAMYWYRQDPGQGLRLIYYSQIVNDFQKGDIAEGYSVSREKKESFPLTVTSAQKNPTAFYLCASNYNDRDHQPQHFGDGTRLSIL.

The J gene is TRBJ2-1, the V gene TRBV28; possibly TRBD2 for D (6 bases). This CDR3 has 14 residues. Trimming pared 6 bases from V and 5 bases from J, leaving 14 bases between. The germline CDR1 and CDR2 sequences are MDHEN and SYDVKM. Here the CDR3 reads CASSLLAENNEQFF. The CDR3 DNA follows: TGTGCCAGCAGCCTACTAGCCGAGAACAATGAGCAGTTCTTC. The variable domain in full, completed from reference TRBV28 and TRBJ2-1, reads DVKVTQSSRYLVKRTGEKVFLECVQDMDHENMFWYRQDPGLGLRLIYFSYDVKMKEKGDIPEGYSVSREKKERFSLILESASTNQTSMYLCASSLLAENNEQFFGPGTRLTVL.

CDR3 sequence: CAWSGVDRANYGYTF. CDR3 bases: TGTGCCTGGAGTGGGGTGGACAGGGCCAACTATGGCTACACCTTC. The V gene is TRBV30, the J gene TRBJ1-2; the match to TRBD1 covers 8 bases. From germline, CDR1 is GTSNPN and CDR2 SVGIG (reference sequence). V lost 1 base to trimming and J lost 2 bases; unmatched junction nucleotides: 6. The CDR3 loop spans 15 amino acids.

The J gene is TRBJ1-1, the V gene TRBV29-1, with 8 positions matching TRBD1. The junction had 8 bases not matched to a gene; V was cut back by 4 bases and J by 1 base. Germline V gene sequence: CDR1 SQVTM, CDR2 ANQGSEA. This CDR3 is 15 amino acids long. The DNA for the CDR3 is TGCAGCGTTGTGGCAGGGGGCGTCAGGAACACTGAAGCTTTCTTT. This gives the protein CSVVAGGVRNTEAFF.

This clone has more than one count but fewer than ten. The CDR3 DNA reads TGTGCCAGCAGCGTTTACAATCAGCCCCAGCATTTT. It is translated as CASSVYNQPQHF. J is TRBJ1-5 and V is TRBV7-2; unclear D gene. In germline, CDR1 is SGHTA, CDR2 FQGNSA. The CDR3 extends over 12 amino acids. The germline V and J ends were trimmed by 5 bases and 3 bases, with 5 bases remaining between them.

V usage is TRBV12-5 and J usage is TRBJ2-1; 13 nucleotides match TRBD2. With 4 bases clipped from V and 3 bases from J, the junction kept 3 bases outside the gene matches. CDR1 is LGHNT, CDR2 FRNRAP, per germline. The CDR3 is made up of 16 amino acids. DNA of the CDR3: TGTGCTAGTGGTTCCCGACTAGCGGGGGGCTACAATGAGCAGTTCTTC. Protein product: CASGSRLAGGYNEQFF.